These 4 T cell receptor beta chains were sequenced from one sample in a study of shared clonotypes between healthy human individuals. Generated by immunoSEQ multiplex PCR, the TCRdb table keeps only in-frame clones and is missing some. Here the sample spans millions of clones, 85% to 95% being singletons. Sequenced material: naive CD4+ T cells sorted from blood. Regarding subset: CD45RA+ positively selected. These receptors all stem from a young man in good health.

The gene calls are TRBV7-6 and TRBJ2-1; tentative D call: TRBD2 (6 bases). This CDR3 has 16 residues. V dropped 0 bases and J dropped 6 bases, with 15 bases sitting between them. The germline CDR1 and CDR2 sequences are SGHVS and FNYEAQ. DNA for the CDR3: TGTGCCAGCAGCTTAGCGTCCGGGAGTATCTCCAATGAGCAGTTCTTC. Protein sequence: CASSLASGSISNEQFF.

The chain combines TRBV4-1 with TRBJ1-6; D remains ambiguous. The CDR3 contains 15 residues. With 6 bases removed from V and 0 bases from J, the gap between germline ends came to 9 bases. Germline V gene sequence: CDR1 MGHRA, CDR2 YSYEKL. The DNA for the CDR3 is TGCGCCAGCAGTTCGACCCGCTCCTATAATTCACCCCTCCACTTT. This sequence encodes CASSSTRSYNSPLHF.

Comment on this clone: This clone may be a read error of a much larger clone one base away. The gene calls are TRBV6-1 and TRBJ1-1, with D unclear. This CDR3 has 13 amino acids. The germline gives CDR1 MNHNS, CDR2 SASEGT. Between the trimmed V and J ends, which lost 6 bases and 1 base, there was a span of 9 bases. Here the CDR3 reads CASSEQKNTEAFF. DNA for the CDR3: TGTGCCAGCAGCGAACAGAAGAACACTGAAGCTTTCTTT.

In DNA form, the CDR3 reads TGCGCCAGCAGCTGGGGACAGGGTAGGAACACTGAAGCTTTCTTT. Encoded protein: CASSWGQGRNTEAFF. The chain uses TRBV5-1 and TRBJ1-1; 9 nucleotides align to TRBD1. V shed 3 bases, J shed 1 base, and the junction held 4 bases outside the gene matches. CDR3 length equals 15 residues. Germline lookup yields CDR1 SGHRS and CDR2 YFSETQ. The variable domain in full, completed from reference TRBV5-1 and TRBJ1-1, reads KAGVTQTPRYLIKTRGQQVTLSCSPISGHRSVSWYQQTPGQGLQFLFEYFSETQRNKGNFPGRFSGRQFSNSRSEMNVSTLELGDSALYLCASSWGQGRNTEAFFGQGTRLTVV.